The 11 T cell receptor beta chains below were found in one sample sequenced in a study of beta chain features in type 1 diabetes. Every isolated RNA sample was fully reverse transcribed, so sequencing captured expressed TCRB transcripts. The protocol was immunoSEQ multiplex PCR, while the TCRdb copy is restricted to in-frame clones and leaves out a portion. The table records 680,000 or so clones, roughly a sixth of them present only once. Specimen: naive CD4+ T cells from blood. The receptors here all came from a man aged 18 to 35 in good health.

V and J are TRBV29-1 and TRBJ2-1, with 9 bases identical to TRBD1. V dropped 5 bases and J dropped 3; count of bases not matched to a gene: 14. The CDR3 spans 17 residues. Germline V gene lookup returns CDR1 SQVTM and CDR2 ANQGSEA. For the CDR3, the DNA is TGCAGCGTTCACAAGGGGCGAGGGACAGGGCTCTACAATGAGCAGTTCTTC. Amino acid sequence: CSVHKGRGTGLYNEQFF.

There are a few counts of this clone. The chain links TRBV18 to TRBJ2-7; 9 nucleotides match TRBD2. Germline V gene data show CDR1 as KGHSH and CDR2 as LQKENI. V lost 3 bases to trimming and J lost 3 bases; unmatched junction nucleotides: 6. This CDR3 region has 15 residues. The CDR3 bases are TGTGCCAGCTCACCCTTAGCGGGAGCCAACTACGAGCAGTACTTC. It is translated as CASSPLAGANYEQYF.

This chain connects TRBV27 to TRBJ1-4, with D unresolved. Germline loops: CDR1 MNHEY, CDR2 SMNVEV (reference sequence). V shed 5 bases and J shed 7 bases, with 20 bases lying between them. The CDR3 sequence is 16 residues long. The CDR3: CASSPSQTLLGEKLFF. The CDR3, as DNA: TGTGCCAGCAGTCCATCCCAGACCCTCTTGGGTGAAAAACTGTTTTTT.

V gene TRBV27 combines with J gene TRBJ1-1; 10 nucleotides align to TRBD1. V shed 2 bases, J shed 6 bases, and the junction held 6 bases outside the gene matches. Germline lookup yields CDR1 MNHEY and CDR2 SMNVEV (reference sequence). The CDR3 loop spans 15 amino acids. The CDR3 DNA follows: TGTGCCAGCAGTTTAGAGGGACAGGGGTTCGCTGAAGCTTTCTTT. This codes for CASSLEGQGFAEAFF.

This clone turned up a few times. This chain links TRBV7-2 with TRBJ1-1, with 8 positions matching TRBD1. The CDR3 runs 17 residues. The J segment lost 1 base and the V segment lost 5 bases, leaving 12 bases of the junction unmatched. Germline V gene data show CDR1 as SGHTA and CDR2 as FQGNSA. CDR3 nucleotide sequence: TGTGCCAGCAGCCTGAAAAGCAGGACAGGGAGGAACACTGAAGCTTTCTTT. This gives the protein CASSLKSRTGRNTEAFF.

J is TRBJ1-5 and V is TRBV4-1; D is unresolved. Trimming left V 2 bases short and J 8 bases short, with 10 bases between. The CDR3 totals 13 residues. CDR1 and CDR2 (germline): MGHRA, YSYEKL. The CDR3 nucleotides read TGCGCCAGCAGCCAATTTGTAATAGAGCCCCAGCATTTT. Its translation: CASSQFVIEPQHF.

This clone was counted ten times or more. In DNA form, the CDR3 reads TGTGCCAGCAGACGGACAGGGGGCCGGAATGAGCAGTTCTTC. It codes for CASRRTGGRNEQFF. The chain links TRBV13 to TRBJ2-1; 11 bases align to TRBD1. The germline gives CDR1 PRHDT, CDR2 FYEKMQ (reference sequence). V dropped 6 bases and J dropped 7; count of bases not matched to a gene: 5. The CDR3 covers 14 residues.

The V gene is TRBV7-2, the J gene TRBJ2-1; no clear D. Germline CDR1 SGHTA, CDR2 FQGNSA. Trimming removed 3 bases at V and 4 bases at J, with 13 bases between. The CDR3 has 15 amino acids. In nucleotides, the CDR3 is TGTGCCAGCAGCTTTCCGACGACCATATACAATGAGCAGTTCTTC. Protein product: CASSFPTTIYNEQFF.

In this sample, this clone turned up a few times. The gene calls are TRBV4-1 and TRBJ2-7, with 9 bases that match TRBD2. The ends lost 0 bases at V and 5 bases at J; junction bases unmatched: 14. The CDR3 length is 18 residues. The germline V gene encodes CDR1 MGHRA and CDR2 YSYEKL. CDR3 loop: CASSQEGQGLAGYNEQYF. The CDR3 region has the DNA TGCGCCAGCAGCCAAGAAGGTCAGGGCCTAGCGGGATACAACGAGCAGTACTTC.

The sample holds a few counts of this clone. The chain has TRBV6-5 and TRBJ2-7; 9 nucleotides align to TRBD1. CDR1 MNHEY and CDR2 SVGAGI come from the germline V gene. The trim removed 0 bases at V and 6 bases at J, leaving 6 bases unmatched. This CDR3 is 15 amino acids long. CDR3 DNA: TGTGCCAGCAGTTACTCAAACAGGGGGCTTGGCGAGCAGTACTTC. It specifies CASSYSNRGLGEQYF.

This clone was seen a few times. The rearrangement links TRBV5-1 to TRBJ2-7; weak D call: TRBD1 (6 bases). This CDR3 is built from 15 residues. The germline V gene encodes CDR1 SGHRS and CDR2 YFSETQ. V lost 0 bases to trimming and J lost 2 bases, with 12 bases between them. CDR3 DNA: TGCGCCAGCAGCTTGGAAGGGAACAGGGCCTACGAGCAGTACTTC. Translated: CASSLEGNRAYEQYF.